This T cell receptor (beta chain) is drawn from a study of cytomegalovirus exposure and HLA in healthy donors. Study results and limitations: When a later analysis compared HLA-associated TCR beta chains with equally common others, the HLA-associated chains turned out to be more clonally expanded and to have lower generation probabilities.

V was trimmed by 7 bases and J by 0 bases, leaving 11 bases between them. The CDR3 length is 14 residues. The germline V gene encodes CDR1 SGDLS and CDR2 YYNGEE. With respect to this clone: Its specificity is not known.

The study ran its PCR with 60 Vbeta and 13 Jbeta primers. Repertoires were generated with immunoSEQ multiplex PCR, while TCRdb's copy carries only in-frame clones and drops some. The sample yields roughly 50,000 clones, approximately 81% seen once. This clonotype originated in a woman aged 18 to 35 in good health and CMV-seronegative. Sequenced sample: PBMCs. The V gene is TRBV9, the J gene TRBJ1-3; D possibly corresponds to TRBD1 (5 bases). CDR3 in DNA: TGTGCCAGCGGAGGGGCAATCTCTGGAAACACCATATATTTT. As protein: CASGGAISGNTIYF.